The 13 T cell receptor beta chains below come from one sample, sequenced in a study of T cell changes during pregnancy in multiple sclerosis. Only in-frame clones appear in the TCRdb table, and some are missing; sequencing was by immunoSEQ multiplex PCR. The table records almost 65,000 clones, about 90% of them present only once. The specimen comprised peripheral blood, sampled in the first trimester of pregnancy. All receptors derive from a female donor with multiple sclerosis, enrolled in a pregnancy study.

This chain links TRBV7-9 with TRBJ2-2; D perhaps matches TRBD1 (5 bases). Germline V gives CDR1 SEHNR, CDR2 FQNEAQ (reference sequence). Between the trimmed V and J ends, which lost 5 bases and 0 bases, there was a span of 13 bases. The CDR3 is 16 residues long. The CDR3 loop reads CASSHSRTPNTGELFF. CDR3 DNA: TGTGCCAGCAGCCACTCGCGGACACCGAACACCGGGGAGCTGTTTTTT.

The V and J genes are TRBV5-4 and TRBJ1-1; D remains unclear. The CDR3 has 14 amino acids. Per germline, CDR1 SGHNT and CDR2 YYREEE (reference sequence). V lost 1 base and J 6 bases, leaving 13 bases between the germline ends. The DNA for the CDR3 is TGTGCCAGCAGCTTGAGCGGGTATGCCGCTGAAGCTTTCTTT. It is translated as CASSLSGYAAEAFF. The full variable domain, rest sourced from reference TRBV5-4 and TRBJ1-1, is ETGVTQSPTHLIKTRGQQVTLRCSSQSGHNTVSWYQQALGQGPQFIFQYYREEENGRGNFPPRFSGLQFPNYSSELNVNALELDDSALYLCASSLSGYAAEAFFGQGTRLTVV.

V and J are TRBV7-2 and TRBJ2-1, with 11 positions matching TRBD2. The CDR3 has 15 residues. Germline values: CDR1 SGHTA, CDR2 FQGNSA. V was clipped by 5 bases and J by 7 bases; unmatched bases: 7. The CDR3 sequence: CASSGLAGGRNEQFF. The DNA of the CDR3 is TGTGCCAGCAGCGGATTAGCGGGAGGGCGGAATGAGCAGTTCTTC.

This sequence joins TRBV7-9 and TRBJ1-1; 7 nucleotides align to TRBD1. The CDR3 sequence is 15 residues long. CDR1 is SEHNR and CDR2 is FQNEAQ in the germline V gene (reference sequence). Germline trimming cut 6 bases from V and 3 bases from J; bases unmatched to any gene: 10. The CDR3: CASRPASGGHTEAFF. As DNA, the CDR3 is TGTGCCAGCAGGCCCGCGTCAGGGGGTCACACTGAAGCTTTCTTT.

This rearrangement joins TRBV30 to TRBJ1-2; a possible D gene is TRBD1 (5 bases). Deletions cut 3 bases from V and 2 bases from J, with 7 bases between. The CDR3 loop spans 12 amino acids. CDR1 GTSNPN and CDR2 SVGIG come from the germline V gene (reference sequence). The CDR3 sequence: CAWRHRNYGYTF. The CDR3 nucleotides read TGTGCCTGGAGACACAGGAACTATGGCTACACCTTC.

The V gene is TRBV6-5, the J gene TRBJ1-4; D may be TRBD1 (6 bases). The CDR3 extends over 16 amino acids. The V end was cut by 0 bases, the J end by 3 bases, with 11 bases between. The germline CDR1 and CDR2 sequences are MNHEY and SVGAGI. The CDR3 DNA reads TGTGCCAGCAGTTACTCTGGACAGTGGGCTAATGAAAAACTGTTTTTT. As protein: CASSYSGQWANEKLFF.

The chain recombines TRBV7-9 with TRBJ1-2; TRBD1 matches 9 bases. The CDR3 sequence is 15 residues long. Trimming removed 4 bases from V and 5 bases from J; junction bases left unmatched: 8. Germline V CDR1 and CDR2: SEHNR, FQNEAQ (reference sequence). The CDR3 DNA sequence: TGTGCCAGCAGCTATTGGACAGGGGAGGGGTATGGCTACACCTTC. The encoded protein is CASSYWTGEGYGYTF.

The V gene is TRBV11-3, the J gene TRBJ2-3, with 12 bases that match TRBD2. The CDR3 length is 16 residues. Germline CDR1 and CDR2: SGHNT and YENEEA. With V trimmed by 4 bases and J by 6 bases, 8 bases remained unmatched. The CDR3 sequence: CASSSGLAGRLDTQYF. CDR3 in DNA: TGTGCCAGCAGCTCAGGACTAGCGGGACGATTGGATACGCAGTATTTT.

The rearrangement joins TRBV28 to TRBJ1-5; 9 nucleotides match TRBD1. This CDR3 region has 15 residues. Germline CDR1 is MDHEN and CDR2 is SYDVKM. Trimming took 5 bases from V and 3 from J; bases not matched to a gene: 5. As DNA, the CDR3 is TGTGCCAGCAGTCCGGACAGGGGTTACAATCAGCCCCAGCATTTT. It yields the protein CASSPDRGYNQPQHF.

The chain has TRBV5-6 and TRBJ2-2, with D possibly being TRBD1 (6 bases). The germline CDR1 and CDR2 sequences are SGHDT and YYEEEE. CDR3 length: 13 residues. V was cut by 2 bases and J by 6 bases, with 8 bases left in between. The CDR3 spells CASSLYRAGELFF. The CDR3 nucleotides read TGTGCCAGCAGCTTATACAGGGCCGGGGAGCTGTTTTTT.

This clone showed up just once. The chain is built from TRBV5-4 and TRBJ2-3; D may be TRBD1 (8 bases). The germline V gene encodes CDR1 SGHNT and CDR2 YYREEE (reference sequence). Trimming pared 6 bases from V and 6 bases from J, leaving 20 bases between. CDR3 length equals 15 residues. CDR3 nucleotides: TGTGCCAGCAACTCCCTACAGGGGGGGTTGGATACGCAGTATTTT. This translates into CASNSLQGGLDTQYF.

CDR3 region: CASSVRGDRNTDTQYF. Here the CDR3 DNA reads TGTGCCAGCAGCGTAAGAGGGGACAGGAACACAGATACGCAGTATTTT. V and J are TRBV9 and TRBJ2-3, with 8 bases fitting TRBD1. This CDR3 comprises 16 residues. V was pared by 1 base and J by 2 bases, with 6 bases of the junction left unmatched. CDR1 and CDR2 (germline): SGDLS, YYNGEE.

The sample holds one count of this clone. The chain carries TRBV5-4 and TRBJ2-3; 7 positions match TRBD2. Unmatched junction bases numbered 14, after V lost 3 bases and J lost 4 bases. The CDR3 length is 17 residues. Per germline, CDR1 SGHNT and CDR2 YYREEE (reference sequence). CDR3: CASSSLAGSGNPDTQYF. CDR3 nucleotide sequence: TGTGCCAGCAGCTCCCTGGCTGGGAGCGGGAATCCAGATACGCAGTATTTT. Using reference TRBV5-4 and TRBJ2-3 for the parts outside the CDR3, the full variable domain is ETGVTQSPTHLIKTRGQQVTLRCSSQSGHNTVSWYQQALGQGPQFIFQYYREEENGRGNFPPRFSGLQFPNYSSELNVNALELDDSALYLCASSSLAGSGNPDTQYFGPGTRLTVL.